These T cell receptor beta chains were read from a single sample in a study of memory CD4+ T cells and cytomegalovirus serostatus. Here immunoSEQ multiplex PCR was the method, and the copy in TCRdb shows in-frame clones only, minus some. The sample consists of over 25,000 clones, 60% to 85% of them appearing once. The specimen sequenced was memory CD4+ T cells from blood. These receptors were collected from an adult in good health and CMV-seronegative. CDR3s include the opening cysteine and the closing phenylalanine or tryptophan. Each record gives: D gene, clone size, V gene, J gene, CDR3 DNA, CDR3 protein. The D gene is left open where the match is weak. Clone size is shown for a subset of rows, as once, few, many or a class of expanded clone.

TRBD1,few,TRBV25-1,TRBJ1-1,TGTGCCAGCAAGACAGACAGGGGGGAGAACACTGAAGCTTTCTTT,CASKTDRGENTEAFF
-,-,TRBV19,TRBJ2-6,TGTGCCAGTACAGGGGTTGGTGGGGCCAACGTCCTGACTTTC,CASTGVGGANVLTF
TRBD2,-,TRBV11-2,TRBJ2-7,TGTGCCAGCAGCTTAGAGGGGGGAGGGGAGTACGAGCAGTACTTC,CASSLEGGGEYEQYF
-,-,TRBV5-5,TRBJ1-1,TGTGCCAGCAGCTTCTTGGACATATCCTCGGGAGCTTTCTTT,CASSFLDISSGAFF
-,once,TRBV6-1,TRBJ2-3,TGTGCCAGCAGTGTTGTGGGCCCAGGGTATTTT,CASSVVGPGYF
-,-,TRBV11-2,TRBJ1-2,TGTGCCAGCAGCTTAGGACAGCACTATGGCTACACCTTC,CASSLGQHYGYTF
-,few,TRBV27,TRBJ2-2,TGTGCCAGCAGTTTATCTGTACTAGTCGGCGGGGAGCTGTTTTTT,CASSLSVLVGGELFF
-,-,TRBV27,TRBJ1-2,TGTGCCAGCAAACCGGGACACAATTTCTTCCCCTATGGCTACACCTTC,CASKPGHNFFPYGYTF
-,-,TRBV18,TRBJ1-4,TGTGCCAGCTCCACCTCACTAGGGGCGACTAATGAAAAACTGTTTTTT,CASSTSLGATNEKLFF
-,-,TRBV28,TRBJ2-5,TGTGCCAGCACCGGCCCGGAAGAGACCCAGTACTTC,CASTGPEETQYF
TRBD1,-,TRBV7-2,TRBJ1-4,TGTGCCAGCAGCTTGACAGGGAGTGGCGAACTGTTTTTT,CASSLTGSGELFF
TRBD1,once,TRBV6-5,TRBJ2-5,TGTGCCAGCAGATTGGACAGGGGAGAGACCCAGTACTTC,CASRLDRGETQYF
-,-,TRBV16,TRBJ1-5,TGTGCCAGCAGCCAATTCCCCCGGGGTGAGCAGCCCCAGCATTTT,CASSQFPRGEQPQHF
TRBD2,-,TRBV5-4,TRBJ2-7,TGTGCCACCCACTCTAGCGGGCCCCTGGGGGAGCAGTACTTC,CATHSSGPLGEQYF